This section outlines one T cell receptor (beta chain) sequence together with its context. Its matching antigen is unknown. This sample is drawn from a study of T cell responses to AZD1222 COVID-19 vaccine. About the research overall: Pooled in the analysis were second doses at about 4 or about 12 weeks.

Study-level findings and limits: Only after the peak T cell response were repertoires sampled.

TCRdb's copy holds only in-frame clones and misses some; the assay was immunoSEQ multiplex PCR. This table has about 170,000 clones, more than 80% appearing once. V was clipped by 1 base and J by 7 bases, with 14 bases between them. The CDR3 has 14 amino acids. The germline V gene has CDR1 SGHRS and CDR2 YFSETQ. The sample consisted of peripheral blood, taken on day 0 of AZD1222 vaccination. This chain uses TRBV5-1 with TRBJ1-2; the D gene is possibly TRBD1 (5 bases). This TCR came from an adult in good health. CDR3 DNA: TGCGCCAGCAGCTTGTCGGCGGGGGTGGTTGGCTACACCTTC. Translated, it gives CASSLSAGVVGYTF.